This TCR beta chain emerged from a study of OX40 agonist ivuxolimab in advanced cancers. Whole-study context: Patients were treated with intravenous ivuxolimab, dosed at 0.01 to 10 mg/kg and infused every 2 weeks. The diagnoses of dose-escalation patients were hepatocellular carcinoma, melanoma, renal cell or head and neck cancer. Mean age 60 years, range roughly 20 to 85; approximately 83% male. Study-level results: Averaging showed that CD8+ T cells had more expanded clones than CD4+ did.

This CDR3 is built from 19 residues. Some clones are missing from TCRdb's copy, which holds only in-frame ones; the method was immunoSEQ multiplex PCR. The sample holds about 48,000 clones, 80% to 90% seen once. As regards this clone: Its target is not known.

Sequences were derived from CD4+ or CD8+ T cells sorted from blood, sampled in a trial of the OX40 agonist ivuxolimab. The chain carries TRBV21-1 and TRBJ2-7; TRBD2 is taken as the D call from the table, unchecked against the DNA. TRBV21-1 is tagged as a pseudogene. This TCR was sampled from an adult with an advanced solid tumor such as melanoma, head and neck, liver or kidney cancer. The CDR3 nucleotides read TGTGCCAGCAGCAAAGCGCCTAGCGGGAGGACCCGCTTACCCTACGAGCAGTACTTC. Translated: CASSKAPSGRTRLPYEQYF.